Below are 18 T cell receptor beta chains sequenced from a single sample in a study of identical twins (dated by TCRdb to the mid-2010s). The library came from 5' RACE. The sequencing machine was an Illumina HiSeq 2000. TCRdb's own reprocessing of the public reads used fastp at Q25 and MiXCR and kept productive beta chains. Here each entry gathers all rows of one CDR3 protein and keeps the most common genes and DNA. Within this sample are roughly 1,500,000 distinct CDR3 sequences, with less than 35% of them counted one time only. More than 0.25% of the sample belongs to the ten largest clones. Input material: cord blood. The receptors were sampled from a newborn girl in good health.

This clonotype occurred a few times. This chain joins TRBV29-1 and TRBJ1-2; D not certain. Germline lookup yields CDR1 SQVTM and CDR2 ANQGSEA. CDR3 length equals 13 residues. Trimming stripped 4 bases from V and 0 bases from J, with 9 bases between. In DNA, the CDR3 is TGCAGCGTTGGCCAGCCCGCTAACTATGGCTACACCTTC. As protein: CSVGQPANYGYTF.

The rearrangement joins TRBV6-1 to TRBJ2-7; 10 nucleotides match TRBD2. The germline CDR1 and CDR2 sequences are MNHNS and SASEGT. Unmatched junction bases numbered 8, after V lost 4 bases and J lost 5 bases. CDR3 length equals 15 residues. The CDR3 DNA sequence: TGTGCCAGCAGTGCCCTAGCGGGAGAAAGGAACGAGCAGTACTTC. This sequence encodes CASSALAGERNEQYF.

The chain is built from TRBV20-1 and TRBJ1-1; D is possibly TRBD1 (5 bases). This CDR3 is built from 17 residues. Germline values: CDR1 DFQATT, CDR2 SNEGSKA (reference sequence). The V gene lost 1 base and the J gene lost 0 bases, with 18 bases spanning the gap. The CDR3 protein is CSARGGGYGGLNTEAFF. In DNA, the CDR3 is TGCAGTGCTAGAGGGGGCGGGTACGGGGGATTGAACACTGAAGCTTTCTTT.

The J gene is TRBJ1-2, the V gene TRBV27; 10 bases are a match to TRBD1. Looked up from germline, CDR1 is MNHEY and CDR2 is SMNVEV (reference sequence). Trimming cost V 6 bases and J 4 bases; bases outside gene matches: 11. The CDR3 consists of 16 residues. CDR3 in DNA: TGTGCCAGCAGACCGGGACAGGGGCACCCCACCTATGGCTACACCTTC. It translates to CASRPGQGHPTYGYTF.

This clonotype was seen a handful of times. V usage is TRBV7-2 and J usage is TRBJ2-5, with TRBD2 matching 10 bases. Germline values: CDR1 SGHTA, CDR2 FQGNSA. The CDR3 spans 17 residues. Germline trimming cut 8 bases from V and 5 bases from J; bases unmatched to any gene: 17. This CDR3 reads CASVPVQRGGIVETQYF. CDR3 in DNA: TGTGCCAGCGTTCCCGTTCAGCGGGGGGGTATCGTGGAGACCCAGTACTTC. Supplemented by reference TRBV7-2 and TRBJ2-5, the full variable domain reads GAGVSQSPSNKVTEKGKDVELRCDPISGHTALYWYRQSLGQGLEFLIYFQGNSAPDKSGLPSDRFSAERTGGSVSTLTIQRTQQEDSAVYLCASVPVQRGGIVETQYFGPGTRLLVL.

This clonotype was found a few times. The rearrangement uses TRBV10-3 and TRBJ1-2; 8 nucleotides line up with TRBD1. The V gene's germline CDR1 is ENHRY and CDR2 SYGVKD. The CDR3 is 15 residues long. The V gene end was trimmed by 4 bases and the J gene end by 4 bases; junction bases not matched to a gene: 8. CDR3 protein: CAISGTGRILYGYTF. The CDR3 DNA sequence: TGTGCCATCAGTGGGACAGGGCGTATCCTCTATGGCTACACCTTC.

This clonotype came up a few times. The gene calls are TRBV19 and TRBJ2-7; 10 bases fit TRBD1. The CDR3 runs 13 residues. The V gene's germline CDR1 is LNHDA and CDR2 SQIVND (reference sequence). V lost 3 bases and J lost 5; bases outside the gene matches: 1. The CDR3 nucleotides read TGTGCCAGTAGTATTGGGACAGGGGACGAGCAGTACTTC. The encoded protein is CASSIGTGDEQYF.

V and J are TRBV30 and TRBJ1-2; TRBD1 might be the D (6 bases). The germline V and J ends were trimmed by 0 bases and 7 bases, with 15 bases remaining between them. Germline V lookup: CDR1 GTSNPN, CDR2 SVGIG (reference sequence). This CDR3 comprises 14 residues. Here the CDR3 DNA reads TGTGCCTGGAGTGTAATCAGGGGAGGGGCTGGCTACACCTTC. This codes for CAWSVIRGGAGYTF.

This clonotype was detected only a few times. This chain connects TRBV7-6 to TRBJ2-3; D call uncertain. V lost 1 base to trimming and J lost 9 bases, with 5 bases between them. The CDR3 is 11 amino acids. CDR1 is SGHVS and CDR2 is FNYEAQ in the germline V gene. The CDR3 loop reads CASSLGMTQYF. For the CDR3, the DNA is TGTGCCAGCAGCTTAGGCATGACGCAGTATTTT.

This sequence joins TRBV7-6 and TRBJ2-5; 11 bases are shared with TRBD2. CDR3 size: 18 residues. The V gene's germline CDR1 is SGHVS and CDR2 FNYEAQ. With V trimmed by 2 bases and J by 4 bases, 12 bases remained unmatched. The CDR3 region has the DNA TGTGCCAGCAGCTTACGACTAGCGGGAATGAGGGACCCAGAGACCCAGTACTTC. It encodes CASSLRLAGMRDPETQYF. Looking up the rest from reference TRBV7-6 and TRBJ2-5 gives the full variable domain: GAGVSQSPRYKVTKRGQDVALRCDPISGHVSLYWYRQALGQGPEFLTYFNYEAQQDKSGLPNDRFSAERPEGSISTLTIQRTEQRDSAMYRCASSLRLAGMRDPETQYFGPGTRLLVL.

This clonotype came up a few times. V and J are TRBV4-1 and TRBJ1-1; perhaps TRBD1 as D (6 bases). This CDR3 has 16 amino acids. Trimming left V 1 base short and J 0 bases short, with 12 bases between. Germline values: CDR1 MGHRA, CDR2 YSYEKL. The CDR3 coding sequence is TGCGCCAGCAGCCAAGGAACAGGGAACATGAACACTGAAGCTTTCTTT. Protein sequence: CASSQGTGNMNTEAFF.

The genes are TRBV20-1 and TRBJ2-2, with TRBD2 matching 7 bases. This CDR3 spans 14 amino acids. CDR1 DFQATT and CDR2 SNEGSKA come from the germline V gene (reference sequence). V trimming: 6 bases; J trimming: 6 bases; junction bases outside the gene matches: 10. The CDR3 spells CSAMEGSGAGELFF. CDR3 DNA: TGCAGTGCGATGGAAGGGAGCGGGGCCGGGGAGCTGTTTTTT.

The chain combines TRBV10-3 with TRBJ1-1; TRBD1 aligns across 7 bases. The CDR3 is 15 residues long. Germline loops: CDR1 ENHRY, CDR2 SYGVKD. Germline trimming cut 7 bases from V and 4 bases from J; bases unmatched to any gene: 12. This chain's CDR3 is CAIMGNAGGRTEAFF. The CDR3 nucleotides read TGTGCCATCATGGGAAATGCAGGGGGTCGCACTGAAGCTTTCTTT.

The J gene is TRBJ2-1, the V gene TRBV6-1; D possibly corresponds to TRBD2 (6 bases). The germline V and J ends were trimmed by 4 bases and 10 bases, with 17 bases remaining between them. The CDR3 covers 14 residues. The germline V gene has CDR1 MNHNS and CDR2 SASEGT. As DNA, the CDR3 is TGTGCCAGCAGTGTGAGTTGGGGGGACTCAGAGCAGTTCTTC. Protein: CASSVSWGDSEQFF.

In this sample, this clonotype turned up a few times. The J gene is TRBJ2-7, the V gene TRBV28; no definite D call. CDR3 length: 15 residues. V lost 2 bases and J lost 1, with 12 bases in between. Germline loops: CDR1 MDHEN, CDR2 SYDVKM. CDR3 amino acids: CASSLRQRISYEQYF. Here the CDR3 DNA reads TGTGCCAGCAGTTTACGTCAGAGGATTTCCTACGAGCAGTACTTC. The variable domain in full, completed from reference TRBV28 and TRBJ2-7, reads DVKVTQSSRYLVKRTGEKVFLECVQDMDHENMFWYRQDPGLGLRLIYFSYDVKMKEKGDIPEGYSVSREKKERFSLILESASTNQTSMYLCASSLRQRISYEQYFGPGTRLTVT.

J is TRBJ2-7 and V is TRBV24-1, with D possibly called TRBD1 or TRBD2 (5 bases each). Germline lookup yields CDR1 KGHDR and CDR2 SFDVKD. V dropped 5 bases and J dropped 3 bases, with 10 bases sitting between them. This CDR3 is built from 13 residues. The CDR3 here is CATSGGFDYEQYF. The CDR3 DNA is TGTGCCACCAGTGGGGGGTTCGACTACGAGCAGTACTTC.

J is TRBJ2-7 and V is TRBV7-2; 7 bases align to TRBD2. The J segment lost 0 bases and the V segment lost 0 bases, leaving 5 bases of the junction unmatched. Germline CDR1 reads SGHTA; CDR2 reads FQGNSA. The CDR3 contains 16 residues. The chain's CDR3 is CASSLARRGGSYEQYF. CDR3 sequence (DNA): TGTGCCAGCAGCTTAGCACGGCGCGGGGGCTCCTACGAGCAGTACTTC. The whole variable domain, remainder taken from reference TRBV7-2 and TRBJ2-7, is GAGVSQSPSNKVTEKGKDVELRCDPISGHTALYWYRQSLGQGLEFLIYFQGNSAPDKSGLPSDRFSAERTGGSVSTLTIQRTQQEDSAVYLCASSLARRGGSYEQYFGPGTRLTVT.

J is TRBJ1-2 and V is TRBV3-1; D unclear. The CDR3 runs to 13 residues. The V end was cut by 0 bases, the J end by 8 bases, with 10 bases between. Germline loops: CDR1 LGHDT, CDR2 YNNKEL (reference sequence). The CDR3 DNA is TGTGCCAGCAGCCAAGACAAATCTTCAGGCTACACCTTC. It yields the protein CASSQDKSSGYTF.